These 25 T cell receptor beta chains originate from one sample sequenced in a study of cytomegalovirus exposure and HLA in healthy donors. PCR involved 60 Vbeta and 13 Jbeta primers. TCRdb's table, derived via immunoSEQ multiplex PCR, lists solely in-frame clones and lacks some. The profile covers some 140,000 clones, with 82% appearing a single time and about 8.1% taken by the ten largest. Sequencing was performed on PBMCs. These receptors were taken from a woman in her fifties or sixties in good health and CMV-seropositive.

As regards this clone: Mismatch with germline at one junction end may stem from a read error. The V call is TRBV7-9, the J call TRBJ2-1; D unresolved. The length of the CDR3 is 11 residues. Germline CDR1 is SEHNR and CDR2 is FQNEAQ (reference sequence). CDR3 DNA: TGTTCCAGCAGCTCACAGAATGAGCAGTTCTTC. It specifies CSSSSQNEQFF.

The chain is built from TRBV7-9 and TRBJ2-1; maybe TRBD2 (5 bases). The CDR3 extends over 13 amino acids. The ends were cut back, 2 bases at V and 8 bases at J, with 10 bases in the middle. The germline CDR1 and CDR2 sequences are SEHNR and FQNEAQ (reference sequence). The CDR3 protein is CASSLSEVDEQFF. As DNA, the CDR3 is TGTGCCAGCAGCTTATCGGAGGTTGATGAGCAGTTCTTC.

This chain joins TRBV9 and TRBJ2-7; 9 positions agree with TRBD2. The germline CDR1 and CDR2 sequences are SGDLS and YYNGEE. V was clipped by 1 base and J by 9 bases; unmatched bases: 17. The CDR3 totals 17 residues. The CDR3 is CASSVSPQQAGGGVQYF. The DNA for the CDR3 is TGTGCCAGCAGCGTATCCCCTCAGCAAGCGGGGGGTGGGGTGCAGTACTTC.

This sequence joins TRBV28 and TRBJ1-3, with no clear D. With 6 bases removed from V and 2 bases from J, the gap between germline ends came to 5 bases. The CDR3 is 12 amino acids. Germline loops: CDR1 MDHEN, CDR2 SYDVKM. The CDR3 is CASRRTGNTIYF. CDR3 in DNA: TGTGCCAGCAGGAGAACTGGAAACACCATATATTTT. Together with reference TRBV28 and TRBJ1-3, the CDR3 gives the full variable domain: DVKVTQSSRYLVKRTGEKVFLECVQDMDHENMFWYRQDPGLGLRLIYFSYDVKMKEKGDIPEGYSVSREKKERFSLILESASTNQTSMYLCASRRTGNTIYFGEGSWLTVV.

The V gene is TRBV5-1, the J gene TRBJ2-2, with TRBD1 as a possible D gene (5 bases). Trimming took off 1 base at V and 2 bases at J, with 12 bases between the two ends. The CDR3 loop spans 16 amino acids. In germline, CDR1 is SGHRS, CDR2 YFSETQ. This CDR3 reads CASSLFGHHNTGELFF. CDR3 nucleotides: TGCGCCAGCAGCTTGTTTGGACACCATAACACCGGGGAGCTGTTTTTT.

On this clone: This CDR3 is also generated by other DNA sequences in the sample. This CDR3 reads CASSLRGGGYEQYF. DNA for the CDR3: TGTGCCAGCAGCTTACGAGGGGGTGGCTACGAGCAGTACTTC. V and J are TRBV7-8 and TRBJ2-7, with a weak D call TRBD1 (6 bases). Trimming pared 2 bases from V and 3 bases from J, leaving 11 bases between. Germline CDR1 SGHVS, CDR2 FQNEAQ. The CDR3 runs to 14 residues.

The CDR3, as DNA: TGCAGTGCTAGCGGTGTTGGCGAGCAGTACTTC. This codes for CSASGVGEQYF. The genes are TRBV20-1 and TRBJ2-7, with D uncertain. This CDR3 is built from 11 residues. Looked up from germline, CDR1 is DFQATT and CDR2 is SNEGSKA (reference sequence). The V gene lost 3 bases and the J gene lost 6 bases, with 9 bases spanning the gap.

This chain links TRBV19 with TRBJ1-1; 8 nucleotides match TRBD1. The CDR3 spans 17 residues. The trim removed 8 bases at V and 3 bases at J, leaving 17 bases unmatched. Germline V gene sequence: CDR1 LNHDA, CDR2 SQIVND (reference sequence). The CDR3 DNA sequence: TGTGCCAGTCGGGCCGGGACAGGTCAGAGGTTGGACACTGAAGCTTTCTTT. Translating it yields CASRAGTGQRLDTEAFF.

This chain connects TRBV29-1 to TRBJ1-1; no clear D gene. V was clipped by 4 bases and J by 1 base, with 4 bases between them. Germline loops: CDR1 SQVTM, CDR2 ANQGSEA. The CDR3 consists of 11 residues. CDR3 in amino acids: CSVGQNTEAFF. The DNA of the CDR3 is TGCAGCGTTGGGCAGAACACTGAAGCTTTCTTT.

In DNA form, the CDR3 reads TGTGCCAGCAGCTTAGCACAGGGGAGGTACGAGCAGTACTTC. This gives the protein CASSLAQGRYEQYF. This chain uses TRBV7-2 with TRBJ2-7; possible D gene TRBD1, 7 bases. CDR1 and CDR2 from the germline V gene are SGHTA and FQGNSA. This CDR3 has 14 residues. Trimming removed 0 bases from V and 4 bases from J, with 10 bases in between. Full variable domain (remainder filled in from reference TRBV7-2 and TRBJ2-7): GAGVSQSPSNKVTEKGKDVELRCDPISGHTALYWYRQSLGQGLEFLIYFQGNSAPDKSGLPSDRFSAERTGGSVSTLTIQRTQQEDSAVYLCASSLAQGRYEQYFGPGTRLTVT.

This chain connects TRBV7-8 to TRBJ2-7; TRBD2 agrees at 8 bases. The CDR3 length is 17 residues. V shed 0 bases, J shed 6 bases, and the junction held 13 bases outside the gene matches. Germline V CDR1 and CDR2: SGHVS, FQNEAQ. The CDR3 sequence is CASSLALVRGGGGEQYF. The CDR3, as DNA: TGTGCCAGCAGCTTAGCGCTCGTCCGGGGGGGAGGTGGCGAGCAGTACTTC.

A single count supports this clone. The chain recombines TRBV5-1 with TRBJ1-6; no reliable D call. V was clipped by 0 bases and J by 4 bases, with 5 bases between them. This CDR3 has 14 amino acids. CDR1 SGHRS and CDR2 YFSETQ come from the germline V gene. In DNA form, the CDR3 reads TGCGCCAGCAGCTTGGCCGGGTATAATTCACCCCTCCACTTT. Amino acid sequence: CASSLAGYNSPLHF.

The gene calls are TRBV30 and TRBJ2-7, with a weak D call TRBD1 (6 bases). The CDR3 totals 15 residues. CDR1 is GTSNPN and CDR2 is SVGIG in the germline V gene (reference sequence). Trimming removed 0 bases at V and 3 bases at J, with 15 bases between. The CDR3 DNA is TGTGCCTGGAGTGTAGGACAAGGGGGTATCTACGAGCAGTACTTC. Translating it yields CAWSVGQGGIYEQYF.

This chain connects TRBV28 to TRBJ1-2; D might be TRBD1 (5 bases). Germline CDR1 and CDR2: MDHEN and SYDVKM. The V gene lost 2 bases and the J gene lost 8 bases, with 15 bases spanning the gap. There are 14 residues in the CDR3. DNA for the CDR3: TGTGCCAGCAGTTTAGGGGCCAGGGTAGGCGGCTACACCTTC. Protein sequence: CASSLGARVGGYTF.

The chain links TRBV6-5 to TRBJ2-2; the D gene is possibly TRBD1 (6 bases). The CDR3 has 14 residues. Germline-derived CDR1 and CDR2 are MNHEY and SVGAGI. Trimming removed 8 bases at V and 7 bases at J, with 17 bases between. CDR3 in amino acids: CASGEGELGGELFF. The DNA of the CDR3 is TGTGCCAGCGGAGAGGGGGAATTGGGCGGGGAGCTGTTTTTT.

The rearrangement joins TRBV2 to TRBJ1-5; TRBD1 matches at 9 bases. After removal of 4 bases from V and 7 bases from J, the junction contained 5 bases not matched to a gene. The CDR3 has 14 amino acids. Germline V CDR1 and CDR2: SNHLY, FYNNEI. The CDR3 sequence is CASSARDRGQPQHF. The CDR3 DNA sequence: TGTGCCAGCAGTGCCCGCGACAGGGGGCAGCCCCAGCATTTT.

The chain is built from TRBV14 and TRBJ2-1; 14 nucleotides agree with TRBD2. This CDR3 comprises 18 residues. The V and J ends lost 6 bases and 7 bases, in that order; junction bases with no gene match: 14. From germline, CDR1 is SGHDN and CDR2 FVKESK. In DNA form, the CDR3 reads TGTGCCAGCAGGCACGGGACTAGCGGGGGTTTGATGGATAATGAGCAGTTCTTC. It encodes CASRHGTSGGLMDNEQFF. The variable domain in full, with the rest retrieved from reference TRBV14 and TRBJ2-1, is EAGVTQFPSHSVIEKGQTVTLRCDPISGHDNLYWYRRVMGKEIKFLLHFVKESKQDESGMPNNRFLAERTGGTYSTLKVQPAELEDSGVYFCASRHGTSGGLMDNEQFFGPGTRLTVL.

This clone came up once. The chain couples TRBV10-3 to TRBJ1-3; the D gene is possibly TRBD1 (5 bases). CDR3 length: 16 amino acids. Germline V gene data show CDR1 as ENHRY and CDR2 as SYGVKD. Trimming shortened V by 5 bases and J by 1 base, and 15 bases separated the two germline ends. CDR3 residues: CAISSKAGVSGNTIYF. The CDR3 DNA reads TGTGCCATCAGTAGCAAAGCGGGGGTATCTGGAAACACCATATATTTT.

The V and J genes are TRBV5-5 and TRBJ2-7, with TRBD1 identical over 7 bases. This CDR3 is 15 amino acids long. J was trimmed by 5 bases and V by 4 bases; bases with no gene match: 12. Germline values: CDR1 SGHKS, CDR2 YYEKEE (reference sequence). The CDR3 region is CASSLVPRGYHEQYF. The CDR3, as DNA: TGTGCCAGCAGCCTGGTCCCCAGGGGGTACCACGAGCAGTACTTC.

This clone was observed a few times. This chain joins TRBV10-3 and TRBJ2-7; maybe TRBD2 (6 bases). With 8 bases removed from V and 4 bases from J, the gap between germline ends came to 12 bases. Germline CDR1 is ENHRY and CDR2 is SYGVKD. The CDR3 covers 12 residues. The CDR3 bases are TGTGCCATCGGCCCGGAGGGGTACGAGCAGTACTTC. Translation: CAIGPEGYEQYF.

The chain couples TRBV2 to TRBJ2-7; 11 positions agree with TRBD2. This CDR3 spans 17 amino acids. The germline gives CDR1 SNHLY, CDR2 FYNNEI. V shed 4 bases and J 5 bases; nucleotides not matched to a gene: 13. In nucleotides, the CDR3 is TGTGCCAGCAGTGGAGGGCTAGCGGGAGGCAGAGGAGACGAGCAGTACTTC. Its protein product is CASSGGLAGGRGDEQYF.

This clone was detected a few times. The chain has TRBV5-1 and TRBJ2-1; 8 nucleotides align to TRBD2. CDR1 is SGHRS and CDR2 is YFSETQ in the germline V gene. J lost 7 bases, V lost 4 bases, and 7 bases had no gene match. This CDR3 is built from 14 residues. In DNA, the CDR3 is TGCGCCAGCAGCGTCGGGGGGGTAGATAATGAGCAGTTCTTC. Protein product: CASSVGGVDNEQFF.

This clone was seen only once. One end of the junction does not line up with germline, which may come from a read error. The sample holds other DNA sequences that translate to the same CDR3. The chain has TRBV15 and TRBJ1-1; possible D gene TRBD1, 5 bases. This CDR3 has 14 amino acids. Germline CDR1 is LNHNV and CDR2 is YYDKDF (reference sequence). This chain's CDR3 is CATSRDPRTSEAFF. The DNA for the CDR3 is TGTGCCACCAGCAGAGACCCTCGGACATCTGAAGCCTTCTTT.

This chain uses TRBV15 with TRBJ1-2; 10 bases are shared with TRBD1. The CDR3 runs 15 residues. Germline loops: CDR1 LNHNV, CDR2 YYDKDF (reference sequence). V gave up 1 base and J gave up 7 bases; unmatched junction bases: 6. The CDR3 is CATSRAGDRGIGYTF. As DNA, the CDR3 is TGTGCCACCAGCAGAGCAGGGGACAGGGGTATTGGCTACACCTTC. The complete variable domain, with remaining parts taken from reference TRBV15 and TRBJ1-2, reads DAMVIQNPRYQVTQFGKPVTLSCSQTLNHNVMYWYQQKSSQAPKLLFHYYDKDFNNEADTPDNFQSRRPNTSFCFLDIRSPGLGDTAMYLCATSRAGDRGIGYTFGSGTRLTVV.

The chain recombines TRBV5-1 with TRBJ1-1, with D possibly being TRBD1 (6 bases). The germline V and J ends were trimmed by 0 bases and 3 bases, with 9 bases remaining between them. CDR3 length: 14 residues. Germline values: CDR1 SGHRS, CDR2 YFSETQ. CDR3 coding DNA: TGCGCCAGCAGCTTGGTCGAGGGGGACACTGAAGCTTTCTTT. Translated, it gives CASSLVEGDTEAFF.